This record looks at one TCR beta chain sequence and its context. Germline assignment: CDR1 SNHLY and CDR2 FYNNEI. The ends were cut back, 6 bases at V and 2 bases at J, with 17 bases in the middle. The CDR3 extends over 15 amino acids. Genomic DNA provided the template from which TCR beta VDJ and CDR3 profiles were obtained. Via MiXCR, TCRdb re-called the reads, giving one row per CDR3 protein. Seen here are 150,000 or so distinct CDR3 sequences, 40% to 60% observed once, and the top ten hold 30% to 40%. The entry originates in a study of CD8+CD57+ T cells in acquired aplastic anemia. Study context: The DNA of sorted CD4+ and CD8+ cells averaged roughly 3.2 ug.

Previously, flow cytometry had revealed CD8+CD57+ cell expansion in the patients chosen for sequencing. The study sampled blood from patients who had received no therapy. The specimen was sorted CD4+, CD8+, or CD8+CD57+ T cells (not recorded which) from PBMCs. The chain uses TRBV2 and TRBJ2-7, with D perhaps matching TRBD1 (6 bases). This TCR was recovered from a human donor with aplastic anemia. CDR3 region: CASRAGGRGPYEQYF. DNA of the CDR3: TGTGCCAGCAGAGCCGGAGGCAGGGGCCCCTACGAGCAGTACTTC.